This TCR beta chain was recorded in a study of cytomegalovirus exposure and HLA in healthy donors. This clone has only a few counts. Its antigen is not known. This CDR3 contains 17 residues. Germline V gives CDR1 SGHTA, CDR2 FQGTGA. Unmatched junction bases numbered 9, after V lost 4 bases and J lost 7 bases. Study conclusions and caveats: The number of N-insertions in an Asian-associated ancestry cluster was reportedly below the approximately 600-donor mean in a later analysis. Later analysis associated a missense DCLRE1C variant with TCR beta V- and J-gene trimming. In a later analysis, CMV-associated beta chains were mostly HLA-associated, it appeared. Earlier analysis yielded a pattern in which most TCR beta V segments were productive about 87% or about 30% of the time.

The PCR was carried out with 60 Vbeta primers and 13 Jbeta primers. Assay: immunoSEQ multiplex PCR; the TCRdb copy retains only in-frame clones and omits some. Of roughly 150,000 clones in the sample, about 84% were seen once. This clonotype was sampled from a male donor in good health and CMV-seronegative. The rearrangement links TRBV7-3 to TRBJ2-1, with 14 nucleotides matching TRBD2. Sample: PBMCs. The CDR3 DNA sequence: TGTGCCAGCAGCTCTGTGGGACTAGCGGGAGTAAGGAATGAGCAGTTCTTC. Protein: CASSSVGLAGVRNEQFF.